This T cell receptor beta chain was profiled in a study of blood T cell repertoires in COVID-19 (dated by TCRdb to 2020 to 2022). Regarding the study in general: The collaborator samples originated in the United States, Italy and Spain and spanned the acute and convalescent phases of COVID-19. The material from the prospective study consisted of cDNA or gDNA derived from T cells, B-cell-depleted T cells, or PBMCs. Deeply sampled blood TCRbeta repertoires from subjects exposed to, actively infected with, or recovered from COVID-19 were included in the dataset. The repertoires were released in a freely available public database meant as a resource for research on the immune response to SARS-CoV-2. Samples came from the ongoing ImmuneRACE study (first 160 participants) plus 1,254 subjects from 6 global collaborators. A de-identified subject ID, COVID-19 status, age in years and sex were almost always included in the sample metadata. Where available, HLA class I and class II types were obtained from metadata supplied by the sample provider rather than from assay-based typing.

As to this clone: The antigen it binds to is not known. No base-level quality is on record; no much larger clone is a single base apart.

Counted from cysteine to phenylalanine, this CDR3 has 13 amino acids. The DNA shown is the 39-base CDR3, in frame from base 1. The germline V gene encodes CDR1 SGHRS and CDR2 YFSETQ. Trimming removed 4 bases from V and 8 bases from J, leaving 13 bases between the germline ends. What the research found in general, with its limitations: Clinical and demographic metadata were provided uncurated, with the amount varying by source and participant.

TCRbeta CDR3 regions were amplified from genomic DNA using the immunoSEQ Assay, a bias-controlled multiplex PCR. The published analysis was carried out like this. Within the assay, amplification of reference gene primers was used to estimate how many nucleated cells each sample contained. Sequence reads were collapsed and filtered to measure the absolute abundance of every unique TCRbeta CDR3 rearrangement. Productive Simpson clonality was computed per sample as the square root of Simpson's diversity index over productive rearrangements. Held by TCRdb, this immuneACCESS table contains in-frame sequences only and omits some clones. Under half of the omission traces to an unresolved V gene where checked; the cause of the rest is unknown. The V and J calls and clone size are taken from that table; D and trimming were inferred from the DNA. This sample gives some 200,000 clones in total; 65% to 85% of them show up just once. 10% of the sample rests with the top ten.

The collaborating institutions used their own protocols to collect whole blood in K2EDTA tubes. Collaborator samples were shipped for TCRbeta analysis as frozen whole blood, isolated PBMCs, or DNA extracted from either sample type. This sequence uses TRBV5-1 and TRBJ1-5; no D gene is confidently identified. This clonotype was sampled from a woman older than 75 with acute or convalescent COVID-19. The sample consisted of peripheral blood. The nucleotide sequence reads as follows: TGCGCCAGCAGCCCGGCGGGAAGGGAGCCCCAGCATTTT. Translation gives CASSPAGREPQHF. Extended through the reference TRBV5-1 and TRBJ1-5 proteins, this CDR3 yields the full variable domain: KAGVTQTPRYLIKTRGQQVTLSCSPISGHRSVSWYQQTPGQGLQFLFEYFSETQRNKGNFPGRFSGRQFSNSRSEMNVSTLELGDSALYLCASSPAGREPQHFGDGTRLSIL.